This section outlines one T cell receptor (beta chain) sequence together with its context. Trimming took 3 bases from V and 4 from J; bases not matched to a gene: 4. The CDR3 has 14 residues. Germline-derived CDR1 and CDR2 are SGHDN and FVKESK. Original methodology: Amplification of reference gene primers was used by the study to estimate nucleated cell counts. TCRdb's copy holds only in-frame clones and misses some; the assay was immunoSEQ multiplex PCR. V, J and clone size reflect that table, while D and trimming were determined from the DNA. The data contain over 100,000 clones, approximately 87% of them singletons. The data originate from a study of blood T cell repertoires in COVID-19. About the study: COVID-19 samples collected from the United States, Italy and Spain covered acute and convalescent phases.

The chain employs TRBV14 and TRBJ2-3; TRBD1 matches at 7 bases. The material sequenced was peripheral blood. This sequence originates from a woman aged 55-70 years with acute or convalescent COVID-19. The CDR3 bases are TGTGCCAGCAGCCACAGACAGGGAGCAGATACGCAGTATTTT. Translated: CASSHRQGADTQYF. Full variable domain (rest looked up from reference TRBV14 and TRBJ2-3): EAGVTQFPSHSVIEKGQTVTLRCDPISGHDNLYWYRRVMGKEIKFLLHFVKESKQDESGMPNNRFLAERTGGTYSTLKVQPAELEDSGVYFCASSHRQGADTQYFGPGTRLTVL.